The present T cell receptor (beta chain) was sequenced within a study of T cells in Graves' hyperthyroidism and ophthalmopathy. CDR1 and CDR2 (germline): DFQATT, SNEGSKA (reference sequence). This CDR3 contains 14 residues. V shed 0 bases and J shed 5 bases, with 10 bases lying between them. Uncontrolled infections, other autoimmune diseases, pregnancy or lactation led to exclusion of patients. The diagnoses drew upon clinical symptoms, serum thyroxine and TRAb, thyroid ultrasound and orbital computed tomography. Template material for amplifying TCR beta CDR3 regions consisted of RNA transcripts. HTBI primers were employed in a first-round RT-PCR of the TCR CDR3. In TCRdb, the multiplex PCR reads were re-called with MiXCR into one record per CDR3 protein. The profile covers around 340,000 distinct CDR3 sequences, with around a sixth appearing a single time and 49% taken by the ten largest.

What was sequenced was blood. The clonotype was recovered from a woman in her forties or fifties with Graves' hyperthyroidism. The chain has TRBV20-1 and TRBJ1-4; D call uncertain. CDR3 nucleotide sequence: TGCAGTGCTAGAGACCGGTCCATCAATGAAAAACTGTTTTTT. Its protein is CSARDRSINEKLFF.